Below are 29 T cell receptor beta chains sequenced from a single sample in a study of T-cell memory formation after mild COVID-19. One entry per CDR3 protein, called by TCRdb with MiXCR from the 5' RACE reads. Of some 150,000 distinct CDR3 sequences listed, about 25% are singletons. Sequencing was performed on PBMCs or a T cell subset sorted from them (not recorded which). The receptors come from an adult woman who had mild COVID-19 (a few samples of this study predate the infection). Cell type and time point are not known.

This clonotype was counted only a few times. V usage is TRBV19 and J usage is TRBJ1-2; D is undetermined. CDR3 size: 12 residues. V was trimmed by 5 bases and J by 4 bases, leaving 8 bases between them. Germline CDR1 and CDR2: LNHDA and SQIVND (reference sequence). DNA for the CDR3: TGTGCCAGTAGTTCGGATTTCTATGGCTACACCTTC. Its protein is CASSSDFYGYTF.

The chain has TRBV3-1 and TRBJ1-1; 8 bases fit TRBD1. Germline V gives CDR1 LGHDT, CDR2 YNNKEL (reference sequence). The junction had 8 bases not matched to a gene; V was cut back by 4 bases and J by 4 bases. The CDR3 is 15 residues long. For the CDR3, the DNA is TGTGCCAGCAGCCCAGGAGGACAGGGATTCACTGAAGCTTTCTTT. It is translated as CASSPGGQGFTEAFF.

As regards this clonotype: The germline gene is not matched at one end of the junction; a read error may be the cause. CDR3 sequence (DNA): TGTGCCAGCAGTCTTAGCGGGGGCACAGATACGCAGTATTTT. Its protein product is CASSLSGGTDTQYF. The chain uses TRBV5-1 and TRBJ2-3, with 8 nucleotides matching TRBD2. The V gene's germline CDR1 is SGHRS and CDR2 YFSETQ. This CDR3 has 14 amino acids. Looking up the rest from reference TRBV5-1 and TRBJ2-3 gives the full variable domain: KAGVTQTPRYLIKTRGQQVTLSCSPISGHRSVSWYQQTPGQGLQFLFEYFSETQRNKGNFPGRFSGRQFSNSRSEMNVSTLELGDSALYLCASSLSGGTDTQYFGPGTRLTVL.

The chain links TRBV7-9 to TRBJ1-6; D gene unclear. Germline V gene sequence: CDR1 SEHNR, CDR2 FQNEAQ (reference sequence). The ends were cut back, 1 base at V and 0 bases at J, with 13 bases in the middle. The CDR3 contains 18 residues. The CDR3: CASSLGEVLSSYNSPLHF. CDR3 in DNA: TGTGCCAGCAGCTTAGGAGAGGTCCTAAGCTCCTATAATTCACCCCTCCACTTT.

The chain uses TRBV7-8 and TRBJ2-5; D could derive from TRBD1 or TRBD2 (5 bases each). The CDR3 runs to 15 residues. CDR1 is SGHVS and CDR2 is FQNEAQ in the germline V gene. V lost 5 bases to trimming and J lost 2 bases, with 15 bases between them. The CDR3 DNA follows: TGTGCCAGCAGCCCTCCCGGGACGACACAAGAGACCCAGTACTTC. Amino acid sequence: CASSPPGTTQETQYF.

This clonotype showed up just a few times. This sequence joins TRBV9 and TRBJ2-7; 8 bases line up with TRBD1. The CDR3 is 15 residues long. J lost 3 bases, V lost 2 bases, and 7 bases had no gene match. The V gene's germline CDR1 is SGDLS and CDR2 YYNGEE. CDR3 DNA: TGTGCCAGCAGCGTCCGGACAGGGCCTAGCTACGAGCAGTACTTC. Amino acids: CASSVRTGPSYEQYF.

This clonotype was counted only a few times. The gene calls are TRBV20-1 and TRBJ1-1; tentative D call: TRBD1 (6 bases). CDR3 length equals 15 residues. From germline, CDR1 is DFQATT and CDR2 SNEGSKA (reference sequence). With 2 bases removed from V and 0 bases from J, the gap between germline ends came to 13 bases. The CDR3 DNA sequence: TGCAGTGCTAGACTGACAGGCGACATGAACACTGAAGCTTTCTTT. This gives the protein CSARLTGDMNTEAFF.

This clonotype was observed a handful of times. CDR3 protein: CSAGREYNEQFF. The CDR3 coding sequence is TGCAGTGCCGGCCGGGAGTACAATGAGCAGTTCTTC. The rearrangement joins TRBV20-1 to TRBJ2-1; tentative D call: TRBD2 (6 bases). Trimming took off 6 bases at V and 4 bases at J, with 10 bases between the two ends. The CDR3 consists of 12 residues. Germline V gene sequence: CDR1 DFQATT, CDR2 SNEGSKA (reference sequence).

The chain couples TRBV7-9 to TRBJ2-5; 8 bases are shared with TRBD1. V lost 5 bases, J lost 1 base, and 3 bases stayed unmatched. The CDR3 is 14 amino acids. Per the germline V gene, CDR1 is SEHNR and CDR2 is FQNEAQ (reference sequence). The CDR3 is CASSAGTGQETQYF. The CDR3, as DNA: TGTGCCAGCAGCGCGGGGACAGGCCAAGAGACCCAGTACTTC. The variable domain in full, with the rest retrieved from reference TRBV7-9 and TRBJ2-5, is DTGVSQNPRHKITKRGQNVTFRCDPISEHNRLYWYRQTLGQGPEFLTYFQNEAQLEKSRLLSDRFSAERPKGSFSTLEIQRTEQGDSAMYLCASSAGTGQETQYFGPGTRLLVL.

In this sample, this clonotype turned up a few times. The chain recombines TRBV15 with TRBJ2-1; D is uncertain. The ends were cut back, 3 bases at V and 8 bases at J, with 23 bases in the middle. Germline CDR1 and CDR2: LNHNV and YYDKDF (reference sequence). The CDR3 loop spans 17 amino acids. The CDR3 loop is CATSSPTEPQKYDEQFF. CDR3 in DNA: TGTGCCACCAGCAGTCCTACGGAACCCCAAAAGTACGATGAGCAGTTCTTC. Filled out from reference TRBV15 and TRBJ2-1, the complete variable domain reads DAMVIQNPRYQVTQFGKPVTLSCSQTLNHNVMYWYQQKSSQAPKLLFHYYDKDFNNEADTPDNFQSRRPNTSFCFLDIRSPGLGDTAMYLCATSSPTEPQKYDEQFFGPGTRLTVL.

This clonotype turned up a few times. This chain uses TRBV7-9 with TRBJ2-5, with 7 bases that match TRBD1. Germline CDR1 SEHNR, CDR2 FQNEAQ (reference sequence). After removal of 5 bases from V and 10 bases from J, the junction contained 10 bases not matched to a gene. CDR3 size: 13 residues. CDR3 bases: TGTGCCAGCAGCCACGACAGGGAAGGTGACCAGTACTTC. It codes for CASSHDREGDQYF.

The sample holds a few counts of this clonotype. The chain links TRBV6-1 to TRBJ1-5; possibly TRBD1 for D (6 bases). Germline V CDR1 and CDR2: MNHNS, SASEGT. The CDR3 sequence is 16 residues long. The ends were cut back, 2 bases at V and 2 bases at J, with 13 bases in the middle. CDR3 loop: CASSESEGEGNQPQHF. Here the CDR3 DNA reads TGTGCCAGCAGTGAAAGCGAGGGGGAGGGCAATCAGCCCCAGCATTTT.

This clonotype was seen only once. The chain has TRBV27 and TRBJ1-1; 9 nucleotides match TRBD1. The CDR3 totals 14 residues. The V gene end was trimmed by 5 bases and the J gene end by 6 bases; junction bases not matched to a gene: 7. Germline lookup yields CDR1 MNHEY and CDR2 SMNVEV (reference sequence). The CDR3 region is CASSTSDRGAEAFF. The CDR3 DNA follows: TGTGCCAGCAGTACCTCCGACAGGGGGGCTGAAGCTTTCTTT.

The chain carries TRBV20-1 and TRBJ1-1, with 8 bases identical to TRBD1. Germline V gives CDR1 DFQATT, CDR2 SNEGSKA (reference sequence). The CDR3 is 14 amino acids. V was clipped by 3 bases and J by 1 base; unmatched bases: 4. This CDR3 is CSARADRGNTEAFF. CDR3 in DNA: TGCAGTGCTAGGGCCGACAGGGGGAACACTGAAGCTTTCTTT.

This chain uses TRBV9 with TRBJ1-2, with 12 bases aligning to TRBD1. This CDR3 contains 20 residues. The germline V gene encodes CDR1 SGDLS and CDR2 YYNGEE. V was pared by 2 bases and J by 4 bases, with 18 bases of the junction left unmatched. The CDR3 DNA is TGTGCCAGCAGCGTCGAGACGGATTGGGGGGACAGGGGGCGCGCCTATGGCTACACCTTC. Residues: CASSVETDWGDRGRAYGYTF.

V usage is TRBV7-9 and J usage is TRBJ2-7, with TRBD2 matching 7 bases. J gave up 6 bases and V 3 bases, and 11 bases lay outside the gene matches. The CDR3 spans 15 residues. The germline V gene has CDR1 SEHNR and CDR2 FQNEAQ (reference sequence). The CDR3 here is CASSFGRESSPEQYF. CDR3 nucleotides: TGTGCCAGCAGCTTTGGGCGGGAGTCAAGTCCCGAGCAGTACTTC.

The V call is TRBV21-1, the J call TRBJ2-4; TRBD1, as called in the table, went unchecked against the DNA. TRBV21-1 is assigned pseudogene status. The CDR3 is made up of 15 amino acids. The CDR3 region is CASSKVRGFKNIQYF. CDR3 in DNA: TGTGCCAGCAGCAAAGTCCGGGGTTTCAAAAACATTCAGTACTTC.

In its sample, this clonotype was seen a few times. The chain has TRBV5-1 and TRBJ1-1; TRBD1 aligns across 9 bases. The V and J ends lost 0 bases and 5 bases, in that order; junction bases with no gene match: 11. CDR3 length equals 17 residues. Germline V gene lookup returns CDR1 SGHRS and CDR2 YFSETQ. The CDR3 sequence is CASSLVDRGELRTEAFF. CDR3 nucleotide sequence: TGCGCCAGCAGCTTGGTGGACAGGGGAGAGTTAAGGACTGAAGCTTTCTTT.

The table lists this clonotype with a few counts. This chain joins TRBV13 and TRBJ2-3; TRBD2 aligns across 11 bases. The ends lost 4 bases at V and 3 bases at J; junction bases unmatched: 3. CDR3 length equals 15 residues. Per the germline V gene, CDR1 is PRHDT and CDR2 is FYEKMQ (reference sequence). The CDR3 DNA reads as TGTGCCAGCAGCTGGCCTAGCGGGGGGACAGATACGCAGTATTTT. It specifies CASSWPSGGTDTQYF.

This clonotype was seen a handful of times. The rearrangement joins TRBV5-1 to TRBJ2-2, with TRBD2 identical over 13 bases. The CDR3 is 17 amino acids. The ends lost 4 bases at V and 6 bases at J; junction bases unmatched: 9. Germline V lookup: CDR1 SGHRS, CDR2 YFSETQ. Here the CDR3 reads CASSARRTSGRPGELFF. In DNA, the CDR3 is TGCGCCAGCAGCGCCCGACGGACTAGCGGGAGACCCGGGGAGCTGTTTTTT.

J is TRBJ1-5 and V is TRBV30, with 10 bases fitting TRBD1. J lost 7 bases, V lost 1 base, and 1 base had no gene match. Germline V gene data show CDR1 as GTSNPN and CDR2 as SVGIG (reference sequence). This CDR3 has 13 amino acids. CDR3 DNA: TGTGCCTGGAGTGGGGACAGGGGACAGCCCCAGCATTTT. Its translation: CAWSGDRGQPQHF.

V gene TRBV7-6 combines with J gene TRBJ2-5; the match to TRBD2 covers 10 bases. The V gene's germline CDR1 is SGHVS and CDR2 FNYEAQ. Trimming took 3 bases from V and 1 from J; bases not matched to a gene: 5. The CDR3 is 16 amino acids. This chain's CDR3 is CASSFSASGGQETQYF. The CDR3 nucleotides read TGTGCCAGCAGCTTTAGCGCTAGCGGGGGCCAAGAGACCCAGTACTTC.

This clonotype occurred a few times. The chain links TRBV7-3 to TRBJ2-2; no reliable D call. The germline V gene encodes CDR1 SGHTA and CDR2 FQGTGA. Deletions cut 5 bases from V and 1 base from J, with 11 bases between. CDR3 size: 15 residues. CDR3 residues: CASSPLLGNTGELFF. The DNA of the CDR3 is TGTGCCAGCAGCCCCTTATTGGGGAACACCGGGGAGCTGTTTTTT.

J is TRBJ2-1 and V is TRBV29-1, with 7 bases matching TRBD1. The junction had 3 bases not matched to a gene; V was cut back by 4 bases and J by 0 bases. Germline lookup yields CDR1 SQVTM and CDR2 ANQGSEA. This CDR3 comprises 14 residues. The CDR3 coding sequence is TGCAGCGTTGTCCGGGACAGCTCCTACAATGAGCAGTTCTTC. Encoded protein: CSVVRDSSYNEQFF.

This clonotype was counted a few times. This chain connects TRBV4-1 to TRBJ2-7, with D hard to call. Germline values: CDR1 MGHRA, CDR2 YSYEKL. Trimming cost V 1 base and J 1 base, with 8 bases left between them. The CDR3 totals 14 residues. CDR3 sequence (DNA): TGCGCCAGCAGCCAAGGTGACGGATCCTACGAGCAGTACTTC. This translates into CASSQGDGSYEQYF.

There are a few counts of this clonotype. The chain carries TRBV4-1 and TRBJ1-2; 10 bases agree with TRBD1. Looked up from germline, CDR1 is MGHRA and CDR2 is YSYEKL. Trimming cost V 4 bases and J 8 bases; bases outside gene matches: 7. The CDR3 has 14 amino acids. CDR3 sequence: CASSPRQGARGYTF. CDR3 sequence (DNA): TGCGCCAGCAGCCCTAGACAGGGGGCGCGAGGCTACACCTTC.

This clonotype was counted between two and nine times. V and J are TRBV9 and TRBJ2-2, with D possibly matching TRBD2 (6 bases). Germline CDR1 reads SGDLS; CDR2 reads YYNGEE. Trimming pared 1 base from V and 6 bases from J, leaving 13 bases between. This CDR3 has 15 residues. CDR3 protein: CASSVLGEEPGELFF. CDR3 nucleotide sequence: TGTGCCAGCAGCGTACTAGGGGAGGAACCCGGGGAGCTGTTTTTT.

The V call is TRBV7-9, the J call TRBJ1-1; D is perhaps TRBD1 (5 bases). The germline gives CDR1 SEHNR, CDR2 FQNEAQ (reference sequence). V lost 5 bases and J 4 bases, leaving 11 bases between the germline ends. There are 13 residues in the CDR3. The CDR3 is CASSPRQTTEAFF. DNA for the CDR3: TGTGCCAGCAGCCCAAGACAGACCACTGAAGCTTTCTTT.

This clonotype was counted many times. The chain recombines TRBV5-1 with TRBJ2-2, with 8 bases aligning to TRBD1. V gave up 4 bases and J gave up 6 bases; unmatched junction bases: 11. The CDR3 is made up of 16 amino acids. CDR1 and CDR2 from the germline V gene are SGHRS and YFSETQ. DNA for the CDR3: TGCGCCAGCAGCCAAAAGGGACAGGAGGCCGCCGGGGAGCTGTTTTTT. This encodes CASSQKGQEAAGELFF.